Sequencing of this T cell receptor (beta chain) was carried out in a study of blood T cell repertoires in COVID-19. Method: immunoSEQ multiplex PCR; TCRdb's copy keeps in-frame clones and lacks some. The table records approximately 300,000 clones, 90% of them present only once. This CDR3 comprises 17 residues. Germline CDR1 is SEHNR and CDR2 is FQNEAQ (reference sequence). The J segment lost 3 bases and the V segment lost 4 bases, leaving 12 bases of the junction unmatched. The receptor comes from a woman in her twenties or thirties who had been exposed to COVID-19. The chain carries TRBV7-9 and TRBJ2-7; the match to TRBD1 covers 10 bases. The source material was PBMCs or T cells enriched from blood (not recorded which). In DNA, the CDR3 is TGTGCCAGCAGCTCGAGTTACCGGGACAGGGGAGGCTACGAGCAGTACTTC. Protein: CASSSSYRDRGGYEQYF. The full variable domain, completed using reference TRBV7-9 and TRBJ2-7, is DTGVSQNPRHKITKRGQNVTFRCDPISEHNRLYWYRQTLGQGPEFLTYFQNEAQLEKSRLLSDRFSAERPKGSFSTLEIQRTEQGDSAMYLCASSSSYRDRGGYEQYFGPGTRLTVT.